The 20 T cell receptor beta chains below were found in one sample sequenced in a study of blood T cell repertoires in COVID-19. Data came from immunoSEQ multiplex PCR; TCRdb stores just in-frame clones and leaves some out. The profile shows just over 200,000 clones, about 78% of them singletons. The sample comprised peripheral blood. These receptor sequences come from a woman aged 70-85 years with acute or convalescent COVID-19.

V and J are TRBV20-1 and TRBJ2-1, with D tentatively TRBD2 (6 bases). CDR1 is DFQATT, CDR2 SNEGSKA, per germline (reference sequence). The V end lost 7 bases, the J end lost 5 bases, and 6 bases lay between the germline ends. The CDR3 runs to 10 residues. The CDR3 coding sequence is TGCAGTGTAGCGGACAATGAGCAGTTCTTC. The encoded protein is CSVADNEQFF.

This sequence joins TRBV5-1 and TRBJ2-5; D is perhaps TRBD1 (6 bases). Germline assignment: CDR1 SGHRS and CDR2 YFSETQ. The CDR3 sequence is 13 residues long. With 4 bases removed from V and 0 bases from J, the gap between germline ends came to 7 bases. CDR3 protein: CASSRTDQETQYF. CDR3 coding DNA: TGCGCCAGCAGCCGGACAGACCAAGAGACCCAGTACTTC. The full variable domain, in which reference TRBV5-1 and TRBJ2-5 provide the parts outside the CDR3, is KAGVTQTPRYLIKTRGQQVTLSCSPISGHRSVSWYQQTPGQGLQFLFEYFSETQRNKGNFPGRFSGRQFSNSRSEMNVSTLELGDSALYLCASSRTDQETQYFGPGTRLLVL.

The CDR3 nucleotides read TGCGCCAGCAGAGAAGCCCAAACTACCGAGCAGTACTTC. Amino acids: CASREAQTTEQYF. This sequence joins TRBV4-1 and TRBJ2-7; D gene uncertain. CDR1 MGHRA and CDR2 YSYEKL come from the germline V gene. Trimming shortened V by 6 bases and J by 6 bases, and 15 bases separated the two germline ends. This CDR3 contains 13 residues.

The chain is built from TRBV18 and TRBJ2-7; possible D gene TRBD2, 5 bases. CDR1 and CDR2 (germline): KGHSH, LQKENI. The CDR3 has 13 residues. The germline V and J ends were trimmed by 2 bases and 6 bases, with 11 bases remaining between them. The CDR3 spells CASSPEGSVEQYF. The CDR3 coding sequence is TGTGCCAGCTCACCAGAGGGCTCGGTCGAGCAGTACTTC. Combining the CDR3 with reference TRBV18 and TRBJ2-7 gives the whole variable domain NAGVMQNPRHLVRRRGQEARLRCSPMKGHSHVYWYRQLPEEGLKFMVYLQKENIIDESGMPKERFSAEFPKEGPSILRIQQVVRGDSAAYFCASSPEGSVEQYFGPGTRLTVT.

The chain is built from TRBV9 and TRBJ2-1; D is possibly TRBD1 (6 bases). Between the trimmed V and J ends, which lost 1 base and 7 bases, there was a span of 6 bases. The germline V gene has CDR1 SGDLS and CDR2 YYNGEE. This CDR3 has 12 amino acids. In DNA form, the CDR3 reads TGTGCCAGCAGCGTACAGGGGAATGAGCAGTTCTTC. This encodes CASSVQGNEQFF.

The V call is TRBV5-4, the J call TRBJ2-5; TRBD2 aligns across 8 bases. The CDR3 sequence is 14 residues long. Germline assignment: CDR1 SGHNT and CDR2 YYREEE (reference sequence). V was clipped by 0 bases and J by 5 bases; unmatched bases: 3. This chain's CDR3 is CASSLGGLEETQYF. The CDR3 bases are TGTGCCAGCAGCTTGGGGGGACTAGAGGAGACCCAGTACTTC. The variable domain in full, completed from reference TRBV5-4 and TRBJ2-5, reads ETGVTQSPTHLIKTRGQQVTLRCSSQSGHNTVSWYQQALGQGPQFIFQYYREEENGRGNFPPRFSGLQFPNYSSELNVNALELDDSALYLCASSLGGLEETQYFGPGTRLLVL.

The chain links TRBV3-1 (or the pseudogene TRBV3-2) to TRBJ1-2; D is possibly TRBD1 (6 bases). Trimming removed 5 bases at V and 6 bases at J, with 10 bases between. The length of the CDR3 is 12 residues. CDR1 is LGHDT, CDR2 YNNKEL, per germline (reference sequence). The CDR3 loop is CASSIQGDGYTF. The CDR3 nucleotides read TGTGCCAGCAGCATACAGGGTGATGGCTACACCTTC.

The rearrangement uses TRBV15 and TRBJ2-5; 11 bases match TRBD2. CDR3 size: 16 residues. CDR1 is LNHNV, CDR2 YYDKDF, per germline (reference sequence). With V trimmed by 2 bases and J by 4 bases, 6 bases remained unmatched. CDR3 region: CATSRPASGRTETQYF. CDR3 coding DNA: TGTGCCACCAGCAGACCAGCTAGCGGGAGGACAGAGACCCAGTACTTC.

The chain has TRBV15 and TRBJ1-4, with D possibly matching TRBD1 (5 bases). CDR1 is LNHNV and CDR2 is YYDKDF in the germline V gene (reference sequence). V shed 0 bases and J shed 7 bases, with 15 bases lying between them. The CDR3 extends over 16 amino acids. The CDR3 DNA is TGTGCCACCAGCAGAGATTGGGCGGGGGGAGGTGAAAAACTGTTTTTT. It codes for CATSRDWAGGGEKLFF.

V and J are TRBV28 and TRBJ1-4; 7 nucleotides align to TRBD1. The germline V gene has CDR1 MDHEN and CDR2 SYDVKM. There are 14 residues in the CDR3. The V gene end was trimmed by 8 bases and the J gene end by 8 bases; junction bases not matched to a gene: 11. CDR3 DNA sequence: TGTGCCAGCGGAGGGGGGACAGTACAGGAAAAACTGTTTTTT. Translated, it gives CASGGGTVQEKLFF.

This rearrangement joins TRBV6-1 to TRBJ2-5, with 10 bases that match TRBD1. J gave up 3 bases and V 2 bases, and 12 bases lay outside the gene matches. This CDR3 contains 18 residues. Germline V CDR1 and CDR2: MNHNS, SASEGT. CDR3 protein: CASSEHPRGGTGEETQYF. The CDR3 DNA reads TGTGCCAGCAGTGAACACCCCCGAGGTGGGACAGGGGAAGAGACCCAGTACTTC.

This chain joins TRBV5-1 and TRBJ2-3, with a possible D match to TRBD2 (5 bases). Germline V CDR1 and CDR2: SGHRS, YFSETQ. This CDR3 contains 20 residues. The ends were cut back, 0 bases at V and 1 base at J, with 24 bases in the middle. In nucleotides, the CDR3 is TGCGCCAGCAGCTTGGCCTTTGGCGGACTTATTCCGTTTGGCACAGATACGCAGTATTTT. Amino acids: CASSLAFGGLIPFGTDTQYF.

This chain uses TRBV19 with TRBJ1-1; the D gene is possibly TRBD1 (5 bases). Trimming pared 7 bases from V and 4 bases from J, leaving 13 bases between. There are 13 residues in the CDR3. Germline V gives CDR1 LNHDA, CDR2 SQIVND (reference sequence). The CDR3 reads CASTHLGGTEAFF. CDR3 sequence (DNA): TGTGCCAGTACCCATTTGGGGGGCACTGAAGCTTTCTTT. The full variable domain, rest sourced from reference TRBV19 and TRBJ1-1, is DGGITQSPKYLFRKEGQNVTLSCEQNLNHDAMYWYRQDPGQGLRLIYYSQIVNDFQKGDIAEGYSVSREKKESFPLTVTSAQKNPTAFYLCASTHLGGTEAFFGQGTRLTVV.

The CDR3 DNA follows: TGTGCCAGCAGTCCGTCAGGGTGGTCGGCGGACTATGGCTACACCTTC. Translation: CASSPSGWSADYGYTF. V is TRBV27 and J is TRBJ1-2, with D perhaps TRBD1 (5 bases). Germline V gives CDR1 MNHEY, CDR2 SMNVEV (reference sequence). The ends were cut back, 5 bases at V and 3 bases at J, with 19 bases in the middle. CDR3 size: 16 residues.

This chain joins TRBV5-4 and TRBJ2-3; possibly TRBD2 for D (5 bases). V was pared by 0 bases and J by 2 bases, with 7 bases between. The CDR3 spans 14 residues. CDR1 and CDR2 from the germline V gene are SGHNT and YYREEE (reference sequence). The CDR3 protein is CASSLVGVTDTQYF. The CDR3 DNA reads TGTGCCAGCAGCTTGGTGGGAGTCACAGATACGCAGTATTTT.

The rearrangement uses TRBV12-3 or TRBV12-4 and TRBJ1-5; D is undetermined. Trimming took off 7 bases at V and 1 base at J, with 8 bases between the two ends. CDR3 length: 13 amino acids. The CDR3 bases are TGTGCCAGCAACTCTCTCAGCAATCAGCCCCAGCATTTT. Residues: CASNSLSNQPQHF.

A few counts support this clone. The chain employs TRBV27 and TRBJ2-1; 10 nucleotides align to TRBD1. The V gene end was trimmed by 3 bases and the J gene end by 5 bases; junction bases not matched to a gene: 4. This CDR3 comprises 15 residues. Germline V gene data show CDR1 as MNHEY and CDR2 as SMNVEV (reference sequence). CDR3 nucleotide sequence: TGTGCCAGCAGTTTCGGGACAGGGGATAACAATGAGCAGTTCTTC. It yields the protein CASSFGTGDNNEQFF.

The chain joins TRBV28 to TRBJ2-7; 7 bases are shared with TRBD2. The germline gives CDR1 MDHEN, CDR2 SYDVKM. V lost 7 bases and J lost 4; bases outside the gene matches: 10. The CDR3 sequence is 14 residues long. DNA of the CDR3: TGTGCCAGCACCATGGGGGGGGGAGTTTACGAGCAGTACTTC. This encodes CASTMGGGVYEQYF.

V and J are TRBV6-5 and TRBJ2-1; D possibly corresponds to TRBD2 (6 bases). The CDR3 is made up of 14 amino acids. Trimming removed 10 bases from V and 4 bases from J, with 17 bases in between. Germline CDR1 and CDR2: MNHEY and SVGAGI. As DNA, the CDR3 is TGTGCCACTCTGGGACTTTCTTTATACAATGAGCAGTTCTTC. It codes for CATLGLSLYNEQFF.

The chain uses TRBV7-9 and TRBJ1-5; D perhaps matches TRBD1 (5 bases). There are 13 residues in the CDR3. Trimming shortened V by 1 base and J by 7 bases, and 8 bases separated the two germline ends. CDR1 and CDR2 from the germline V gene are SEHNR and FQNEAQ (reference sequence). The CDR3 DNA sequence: TGTGCCAGCAGCTTAGTAGGGGCACAGCCCCAGCATTTT. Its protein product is CASSLVGAQPQHF.